This is a list of T cell receptor beta chains from one sample in a study of T cell responses to AZD1222 COVID-19 vaccine. Assay used: immunoSEQ multiplex PCR; TCRdb lists only in-frame clones, some missing. The table lists tens of thousands of clones, 80% to 90% of them singletons, with roughly 31% in the top ten. The sequencing used peripheral blood, collected 28 days after the second AZD1222 dose. The origin of the receptors is an adult who received the AZD1222 COVID-19 vaccine. Both conserved end residues are part of each CDR3. A D gene is named only where the DNA matches it firmly. Rows give clone size only sometimes, using once, few, many, or a class for an expanded clone.

J gene: TRBJ2-7
V gene: TRBV6-5
clone size: -
D gene: -
CDR3 DNA: TGTGCCAGCCAAAACAGGGCACTCTACGAGCAGTACTTC
CDR3 protein: CASQNRALYEQYF

J gene: TRBJ2-1
V gene: TRBV9
clone size: few
D gene: -
CDR3 DNA: TGTGCCAGCGGAGGCAATGAGCAGTTCTTC
CDR3 protein: CASGGNEQFF

J gene: TRBJ2-7
V gene: TRBV5-8
clone size: -
D gene: -
CDR3 DNA: TGTGCCAGCAGCTTGGCCTCGGGGAGTTGGTCCTACGAGCAGTACTTC
CDR3 protein: CASSLASGSWSYEQYF

J gene: TRBJ2-1
V gene: TRBV5-1
clone size: -
D gene: -
CDR3 DNA: TGCGCCAGCGGCACGGATAATGAGCAGTTCTTC
CDR3 protein: CASGTDNEQFF

J gene: TRBJ2-3
V gene: TRBV5-1
clone size: -
D gene: TRBD1
CDR3 DNA: TGCGCCAGCAGCTCGGGACAGGGGGTAGCTAACACAGATACGCAGTATTTT
CDR3 protein: CASSSGQGVANTDTQYF

J gene: TRBJ1-2
V gene: TRBV14
clone size: -
D gene: -
CDR3 DNA: TGTGCCAGCAGCCAATCTAACTATGGCTACACCTTC
CDR3 protein: CASSQSNYGYTF

J gene: TRBJ1-1
V gene: TRBV11-2
clone size: few
D gene: -
CDR3 DNA: TGTGCCAGCAGCTCGGGGGTTGCTTTTGAGGCTTTCTTT
CDR3 protein: CASSSGVAFEAFF

J gene: TRBJ2-1
V gene: TRBV28
clone size: -
D gene: -
CDR3 DNA: TGTGCCAGCAGTTTACCCCCGACAGGAGAGTACAATGAGCAGTTCTTC
CDR3 protein: CASSLPPTGEYNEQFF

J gene: TRBJ2-3
V gene: TRBV28
clone size: -
D gene: TRBD1
CDR3 DNA: TGTGCCATCACGGACAGGGCTCAAAATACGCAGTATTTT
CDR3 protein: CAITDRAQNTQYF

J gene: TRBJ1-6
V gene: TRBV11-2
clone size: -
D gene: -
CDR3 DNA: TGTGCCAGCAGCTTAGGTGGGAGCTCCTATAATTCACCCCTCCACTTT
CDR3 protein: CASSLGGSSYNSPLHF

J gene: TRBJ1-1
V gene: TRBV23-1
clone size: -
D gene: -
CDR3 DNA: TGCGCCAGCAGTCAATGGGCCGCCTCGGGCACTGAAGCTTTCTTT
CDR3 protein: CASSQWAASGTEAFF

J gene: TRBJ2-2
V gene: TRBV7-8
clone size: -
D gene: -
CDR3 DNA: TGTGCCAGCAGCCCAAGGACCAGGAACACCGGGGAGCTGTTTTTT
CDR3 protein: CASSPRTRNTGELFF

J gene: TRBJ2-2
V gene: TRBV27
clone size: -
D gene: -
CDR3 DNA: TGTGCCAGCAGTCAGGGGAACACCGGGGAGCTGTTTTTT
CDR3 protein: CASSQGNTGELFF

J gene: TRBJ1-3
V gene: TRBV4-1
clone size: -
D gene: -
CDR3 DNA: TGCGCCAGCAGCCAAGATTTTATAACCTCTGGAAACACCATATATTTT
CDR3 protein: CASSQDFITSGNTIYF

J gene: TRBJ1-1
V gene: TRBV18
clone size: -
D gene: -
CDR3 DNA: TGTGCCAGCTCACCCTTGGGACACCCGAACACTGAAGCTTTCTTT
CDR3 protein: CASSPLGHPNTEAFF

J gene: TRBJ2-2
V gene: TRBV7-9
clone size: -
D gene: -
CDR3 DNA: TGTGCCAGCAGCGTGAATGGGGGGGCTGCCGGGGAGCTGTTTTTT
CDR3 protein: CASSVNGGAAGELFF

J gene: TRBJ2-1
V gene: TRBV6-2/TRBV6-3
clone size: -
D gene: TRBD2
CDR3 DNA: TGTGCCAGCAGTATACTAGCGGGAGTAGGCTACAATGAGCAGTTCTTC
CDR3 protein: CASSILAGVGYNEQFF

J gene: TRBJ2-7
V gene: TRBV5-1
clone size: -
D gene: -
CDR3 DNA: TGCGCCAGCAGCACGGGGACCGCCGGTTACGGCGAGCAGTACTTC
CDR3 protein: CASSTGTAGYGEQYF

J gene: TRBJ1-3
V gene: TRBV15
clone size: -
D gene: -
CDR3 DNA: TGTGCCACCAGCAGTAACGCTGGAAACACCATATATTTT
CDR3 protein: CATSSNAGNTIYF

J gene: TRBJ1-2
V gene: TRBV20-1
clone size: -
D gene: -
CDR3 DNA: TGCAGTGCTAGAGCGATGGATGGCTACACCTTC
CDR3 protein: CSARAMDGYTF

J gene: TRBJ2-3
V gene: TRBV23-1
clone size: -
D gene: -
CDR3 DNA: TGCGCCAGCAGTCACCCCCATATCTCAGGGAGCACAGATACGCAGTATTTT
CDR3 protein: CASSHPHISGSTDTQYF

J gene: TRBJ2-1
V gene: TRBV3-1/TRBV3-2
clone size: few
D gene: -
CDR3 DNA: TGTGCCAGCAGCCCGTCAGGGATATACAATGAGCAGTTCTTC
CDR3 protein: CASSPSGIYNEQFF

J gene: TRBJ1-3
V gene: TRBV9
clone size: -
D gene: -
CDR3 DNA: TGTGCCAGCAGCGGGGGGCTGTCTGGAAACACCATATATTTT
CDR3 protein: CASSGGLSGNTIYF

J gene: TRBJ2-2
V gene: TRBV15
clone size: -
D gene: -
CDR3 DNA: TGTGCCACCAGCAGAGATCTCACCGAGAACACCGGGGAGCTGTTTTTT
CDR3 protein: CATSRDLTENTGELFF

J gene: TRBJ2-5
V gene: TRBV28
clone size: -
D gene: TRBD2
CDR3 DNA: TGTGCCAGCAGTTCCCGACCAGGACTAGCGGGAAGGGAGACCCAGTACTTC
CDR3 protein: CASSSRPGLAGRETQYF

J gene: TRBJ2-7
V gene: TRBV6-5
clone size: -
D gene: TRBD2
CDR3 DNA: TGTGCCAGCCAAGGGACTAGCAGAGCCTACGAGCAGTACTTC
CDR3 protein: CASQGTSRAYEQYF

J gene: TRBJ2-7
V gene: TRBV6-5
clone size: few
D gene: TRBD2
CDR3 DNA: TGTGCCAGCAGTTACAGCGGGGTTAGCTACGAGCAGTACTTC
CDR3 protein: CASSYSGVSYEQYF

J gene: TRBJ2-2
V gene: TRBV27
clone size: -
D gene: -
CDR3 DNA: TGTGCCAGCAGTTTATTGGGGAGCTGGGGCACCGGGGAGCTGTTTTTT
CDR3 protein: CASSLLGSWGTGELFF

J gene: TRBJ2-1
V gene: TRBV5-1
clone size: -
D gene: TRBD1
CDR3 DNA: TGCGCCAGCAGCTTGACAGGGGGTGCCAGGAATGAGCAGTTCTTC
CDR3 protein: CASSLTGGARNEQFF

J gene: TRBJ2-2
V gene: TRBV11-2
clone size: -
D gene: TRBD1
CDR3 DNA: TGTGCCAGCAGCCCTAGGGGGCGGGTCACCGGGGAGCTGTTTTTT
CDR3 protein: CASSPRGRVTGELFF

J gene: TRBJ1-2
V gene: TRBV6-2/TRBV6-3
clone size: -
D gene: -
CDR3 DNA: TGTGCCAGCAGTTACCTCCTCGGGGTGACCTATGGCTACACCTTC
CDR3 protein: CASSYLLGVTYGYTF

J gene: TRBJ1-2
V gene: TRBV7-9
clone size: once
D gene: -
CDR3 DNA: TGTGCCAGCAGCTTAGAGGAGGGTAGCTATGGCTACACCTTC
CDR3 protein: CASSLEEGSYGYTF

J gene: TRBJ1-1
V gene: TRBV12-5
clone size: -
D gene: TRBD1
CDR3 DNA: TGTGCTAGTGGCCGGGACAGACTCAACACTGAAGCTTTCTTT
CDR3 protein: CASGRDRLNTEAFF

J gene: TRBJ1-1
V gene: TRBV5-1
clone size: -
D gene: -
CDR3 DNA: TGCGCCAGCAGCCAACAGATGAACACTGAAGCTTTCTTT
CDR3 protein: CASSQQMNTEAFF

J gene: TRBJ2-1
V gene: TRBV9
clone size: -
D gene: TRBD1
CDR3 DNA: TGTGCCAGCAGCGTAGGCCAGGGGGCTGGAAATGAGCAGTTCTTC
CDR3 protein: CASSVGQGAGNEQFF

J gene: TRBJ2-7
V gene: TRBV11-2
clone size: -
D gene: -
CDR3 DNA: TGTGCCAGCAGCTTTTCCGGGGTGAGCTCCTACGAGCAGTACTTC
CDR3 protein: CASSFSGVSSYEQYF

J gene: TRBJ2-7
V gene: TRBV27
clone size: once
D gene: TRBD2
CDR3 DNA: TGTGCCAGCAGTTTCATGGCGGGAGGGACCTACGAGCAGTACTTC
CDR3 protein: CASSFMAGGTYEQYF